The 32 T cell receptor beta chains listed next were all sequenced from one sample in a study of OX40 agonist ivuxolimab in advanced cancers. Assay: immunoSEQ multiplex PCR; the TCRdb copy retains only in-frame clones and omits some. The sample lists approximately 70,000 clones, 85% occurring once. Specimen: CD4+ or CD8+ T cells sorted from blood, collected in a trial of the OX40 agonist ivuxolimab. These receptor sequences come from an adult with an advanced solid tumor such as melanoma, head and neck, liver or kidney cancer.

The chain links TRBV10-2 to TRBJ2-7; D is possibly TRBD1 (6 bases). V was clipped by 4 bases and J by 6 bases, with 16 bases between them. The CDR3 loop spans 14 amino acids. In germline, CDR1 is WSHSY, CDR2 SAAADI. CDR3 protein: CASSGGPPPGEQYF. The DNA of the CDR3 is TGCGCCAGCAGTGGGGGGCCACCGCCCGGCGAGCAGTACTTC.

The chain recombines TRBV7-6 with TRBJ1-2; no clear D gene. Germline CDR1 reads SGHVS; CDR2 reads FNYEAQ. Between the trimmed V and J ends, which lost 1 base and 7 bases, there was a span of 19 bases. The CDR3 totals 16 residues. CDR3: CASSLGPSLLLSGYTF. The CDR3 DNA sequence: TGTGCCAGCAGCTTAGGGCCCAGCCTGCTACTTAGTGGCTACACCTTC. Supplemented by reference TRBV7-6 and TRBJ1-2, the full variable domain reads GAGVSQSPRYKVTKRGQDVALRCDPISGHVSLYWYRQALGQGPEFLTYFNYEAQQDKSGLPNDRFSAERPEGSISTLTIQRTEQRDSAMYRCASSLGPSLLLSGYTFGSGTRLTVV.

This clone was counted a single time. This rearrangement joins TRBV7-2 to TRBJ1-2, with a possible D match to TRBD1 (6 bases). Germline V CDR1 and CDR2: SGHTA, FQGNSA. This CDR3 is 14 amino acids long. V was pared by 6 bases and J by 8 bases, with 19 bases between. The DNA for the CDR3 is TGTGCCAGCAGTTCCGCCGGGACACGAAACGGCTACACCTTC. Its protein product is CASSSAGTRNGYTF.

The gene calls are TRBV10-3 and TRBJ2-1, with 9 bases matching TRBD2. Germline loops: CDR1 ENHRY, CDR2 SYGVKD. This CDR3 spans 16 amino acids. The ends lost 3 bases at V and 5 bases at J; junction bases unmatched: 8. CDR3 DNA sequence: TGTGCCATCAGTGACCCGGGAGCGGGGGGAAACAATGAGCAGTTCTTC. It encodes CAISDPGAGGNNEQFF.

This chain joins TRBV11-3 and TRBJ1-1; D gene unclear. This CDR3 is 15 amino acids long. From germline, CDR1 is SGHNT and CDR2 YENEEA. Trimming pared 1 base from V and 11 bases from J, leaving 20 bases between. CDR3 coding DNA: TGTGCCAGCAGCTTAGTAAAGGGTGGCAACGTCCGGGCTTTCTTT. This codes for CASSLVKGGNVRAFF.

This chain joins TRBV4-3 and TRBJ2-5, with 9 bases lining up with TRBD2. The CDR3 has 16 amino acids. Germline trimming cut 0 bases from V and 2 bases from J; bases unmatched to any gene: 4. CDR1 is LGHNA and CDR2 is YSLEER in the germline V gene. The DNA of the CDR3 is TGCGCCAGCAGCCAAGACCGGCTAGCGGGGCAAGAGACCCAGTACTTC. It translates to CASSQDRLAGQETQYF.

CDR3 region: CASSRTSGRGTGELFF. CDR3 nucleotide sequence: TGTGCCAGCAGCAGGACTAGCGGGAGAGGCACCGGGGAGCTGTTTTTT. The chain combines TRBV7-9 with TRBJ2-2, with 13 bases aligning to TRBD2. The CDR3 length is 16 residues. Trimming at V came to 5 bases and at J to 4 bases, leaving 4 bases not matched to a gene. Looked up from germline, CDR1 is SEHNR and CDR2 is FQNEAQ (reference sequence). Supplemented by reference TRBV7-9 and TRBJ2-2, the full variable domain reads DTGVSQNPRHKITKRGQNVTFRCDPISEHNRLYWYRQTLGQGPEFLTYFQNEAQLEKSRLLSDRFSAERPKGSFSTLEIQRTEQGDSAMYLCASSRTSGRGTGELFFGEGSRLTVL.

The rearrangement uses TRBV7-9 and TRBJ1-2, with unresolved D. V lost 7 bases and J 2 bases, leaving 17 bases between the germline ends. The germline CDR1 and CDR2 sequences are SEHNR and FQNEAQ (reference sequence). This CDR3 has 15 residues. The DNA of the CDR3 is TGTGCCAGCACCAGGAGCTGGCGGGAAAACTATGGCTACACCTTC. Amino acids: CASTRSWRENYGYTF.

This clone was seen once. The CDR3: CASSTRQGGTGELFF. The DNA of the CDR3 is TGCGCCAGCAGCACAAGACAGGGCGGGACCGGGGAGCTGTTTTTT. The chain recombines TRBV5-1 with TRBJ2-2, with TRBD1 matching 7 bases. Germline assignment: CDR1 SGHRS and CDR2 YFSETQ. The CDR3 loop spans 15 amino acids. V dropped 4 bases and J dropped 5; count of bases not matched to a gene: 8.

CDR3 sequence reads: CASSNAGATEAFF. The CDR3 region has the DNA TGCGCCAGCAGTAACGCAGGGGCCACTGAAGCTTTCTTT. This chain connects TRBV5-1 to TRBJ1-1; the D gene is possibly TRBD1 (6 bases). Germline V lookup: CDR1 SGHRS, CDR2 YFSETQ. There are 13 residues in the CDR3. V dropped 5 bases and J dropped 4 bases, with 12 bases sitting between them.

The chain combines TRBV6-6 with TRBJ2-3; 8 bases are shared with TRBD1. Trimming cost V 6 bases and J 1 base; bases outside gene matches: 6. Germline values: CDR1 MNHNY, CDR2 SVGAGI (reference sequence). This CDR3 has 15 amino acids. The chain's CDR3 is CASSLPGQGTDTQYF. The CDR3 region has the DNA TGTGCCAGCAGCTTACCGGGACAGGGCACAGATACGCAGTATTTT.

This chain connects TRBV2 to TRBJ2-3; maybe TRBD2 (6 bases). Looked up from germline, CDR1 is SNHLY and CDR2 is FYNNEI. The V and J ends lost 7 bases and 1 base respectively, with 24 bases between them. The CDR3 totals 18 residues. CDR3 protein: CASNGGTASIWGTDTQYF. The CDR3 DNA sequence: TGTGCCAGCAACGGAGGGACGGCCTCGATTTGGGGCACAGATACGCAGTATTTT.

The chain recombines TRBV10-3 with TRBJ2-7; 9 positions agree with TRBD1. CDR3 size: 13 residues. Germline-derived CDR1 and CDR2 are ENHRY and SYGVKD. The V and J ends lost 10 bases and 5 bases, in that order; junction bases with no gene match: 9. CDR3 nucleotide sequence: TGTGCCACTTCCGGGACAGGGTACAACGAGCAGTACTTC. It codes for CATSGTGYNEQYF.

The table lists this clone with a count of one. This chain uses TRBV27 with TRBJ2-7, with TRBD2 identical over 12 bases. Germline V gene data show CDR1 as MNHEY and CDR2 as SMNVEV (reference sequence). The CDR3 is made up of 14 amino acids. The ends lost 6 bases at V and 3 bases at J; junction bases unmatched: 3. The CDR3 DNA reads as TGTGCCAGCAGAAGGACTAGCGGGGTCTACGAGCAGTACTTC. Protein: CASRRTSGVYEQYF.

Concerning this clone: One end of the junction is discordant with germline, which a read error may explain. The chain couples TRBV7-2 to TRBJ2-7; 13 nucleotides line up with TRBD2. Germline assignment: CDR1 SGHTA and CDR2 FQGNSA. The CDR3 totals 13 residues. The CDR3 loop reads CASSATSGRAPHF. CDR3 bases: TGTGCCAGCAGCGCAACTAGCGGGAGGGCCCCTCACTTC.

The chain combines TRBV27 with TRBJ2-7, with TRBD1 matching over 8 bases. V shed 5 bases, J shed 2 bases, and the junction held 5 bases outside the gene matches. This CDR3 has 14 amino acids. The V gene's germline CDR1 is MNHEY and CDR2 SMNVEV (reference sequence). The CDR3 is CASSIQGATYEQYF. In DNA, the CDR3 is TGTGCCAGCAGTATCCAGGGGGCCACCTACGAGCAGTACTTC.

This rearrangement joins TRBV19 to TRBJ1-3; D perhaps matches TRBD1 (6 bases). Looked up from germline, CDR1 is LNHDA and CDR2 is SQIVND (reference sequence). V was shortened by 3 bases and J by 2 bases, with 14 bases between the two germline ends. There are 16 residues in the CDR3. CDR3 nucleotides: TGTGCCAGTAGTATCGCCGGGGGGCTGGCTGGAAACACCATATATTTT. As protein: CASSIAGGLAGNTIYF.

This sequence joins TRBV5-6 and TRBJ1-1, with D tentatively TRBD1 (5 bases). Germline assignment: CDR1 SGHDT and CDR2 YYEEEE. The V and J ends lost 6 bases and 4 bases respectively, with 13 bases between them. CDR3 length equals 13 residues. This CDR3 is CASTLVGGTEAFF. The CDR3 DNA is TGTGCCAGCACCCTGGTTGGGGGCACTGAAGCTTTCTTT.

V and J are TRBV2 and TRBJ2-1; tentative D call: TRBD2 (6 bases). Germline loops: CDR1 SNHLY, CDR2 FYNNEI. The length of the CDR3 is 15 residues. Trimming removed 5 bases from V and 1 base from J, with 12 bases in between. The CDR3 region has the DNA TGTGCCAGCAGTCGACTAGTTAGGTCCTACAATGAGCAGTTCTTC. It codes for CASSRLVRSYNEQFF.

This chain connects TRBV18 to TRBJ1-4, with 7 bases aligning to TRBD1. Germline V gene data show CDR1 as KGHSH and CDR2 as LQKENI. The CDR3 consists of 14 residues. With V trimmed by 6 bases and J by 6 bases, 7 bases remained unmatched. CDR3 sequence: CASSPTGTYEKLFF. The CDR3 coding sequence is TGTGCCAGCTCGCCGACAGGGACGTATGAAAAACTGTTTTTT.

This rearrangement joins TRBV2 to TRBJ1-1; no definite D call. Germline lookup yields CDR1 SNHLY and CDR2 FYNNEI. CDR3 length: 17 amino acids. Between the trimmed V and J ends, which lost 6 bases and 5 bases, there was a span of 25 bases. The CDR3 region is CASSPKGGVLVGTEAFF. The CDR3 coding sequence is TGTGCCAGCAGCCCCAAGGGTGGAGTGTTAGTAGGTACTGAAGCTTTCTTT.

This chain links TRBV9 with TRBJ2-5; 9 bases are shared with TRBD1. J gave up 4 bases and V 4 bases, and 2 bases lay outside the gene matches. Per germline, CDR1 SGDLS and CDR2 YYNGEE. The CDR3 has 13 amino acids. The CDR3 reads CASSRDRVETQYF. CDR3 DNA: TGTGCCAGCAGCCGGGACAGGGTAGAGACCCAGTACTTC.

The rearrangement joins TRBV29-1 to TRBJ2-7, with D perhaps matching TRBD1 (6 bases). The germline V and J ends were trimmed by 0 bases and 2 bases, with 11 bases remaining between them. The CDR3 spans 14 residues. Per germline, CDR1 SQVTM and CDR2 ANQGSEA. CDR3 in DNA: TGCAGCGTTGAAGATTTGGGGGCCCCCTACGAGCAGTACTTC. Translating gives CSVEDLGAPYEQYF.

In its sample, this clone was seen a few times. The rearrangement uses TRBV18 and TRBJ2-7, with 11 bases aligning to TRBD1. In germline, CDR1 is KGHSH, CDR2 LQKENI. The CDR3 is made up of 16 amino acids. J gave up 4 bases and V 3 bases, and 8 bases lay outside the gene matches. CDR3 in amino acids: CASSPGQGAILYEQYF. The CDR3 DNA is TGTGCCAGCTCACCCGGACAGGGGGCTATACTATACGAGCAGTACTTC. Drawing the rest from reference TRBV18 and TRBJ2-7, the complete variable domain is NAGVMQNPRHLVRRRGQEARLRCSPMKGHSHVYWYRQLPEEGLKFMVYLQKENIIDESGMPKERFSAEFPKEGPSILRIQQVVRGDSAAYFCASSPGQGAILYEQYFGPGTRLTVT.

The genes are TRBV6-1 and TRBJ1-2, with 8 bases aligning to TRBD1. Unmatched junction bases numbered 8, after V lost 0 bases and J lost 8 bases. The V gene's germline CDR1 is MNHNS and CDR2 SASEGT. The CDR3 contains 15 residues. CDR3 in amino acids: CASSEAHQGARGYTF. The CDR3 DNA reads TGTGCCAGCAGTGAAGCGCACCAGGGGGCACGGGGCTACACCTTC.

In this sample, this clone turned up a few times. The CDR3 region is CASSKGAHYGYTF. The CDR3 DNA reads as TGTGCCAGCAGCAAAGGGGCTCACTATGGCTACACCTTC. The V call is TRBV27, the J call TRBJ1-2, with D possibly being TRBD1 (5 bases). This CDR3 region has 13 residues. Germline CDR1 and CDR2: MNHEY and SMNVEV (reference sequence). Trimming cost V 6 bases and J 3 bases, with 11 bases left between them.

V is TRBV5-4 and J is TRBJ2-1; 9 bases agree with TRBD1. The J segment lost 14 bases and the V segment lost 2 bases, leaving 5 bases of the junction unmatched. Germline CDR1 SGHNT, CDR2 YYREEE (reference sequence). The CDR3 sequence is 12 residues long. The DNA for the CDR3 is TGTGCCAGCAGCTTATTCCGGGACAGGGAGTTCTTC. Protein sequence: CASSLFRDREFF. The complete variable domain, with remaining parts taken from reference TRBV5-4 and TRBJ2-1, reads ETGVTQSPTHLIKTRGQQVTLRCSSQSGHNTVSWYQQALGQGPQFIFQYYREEENGRGNFPPRFSGLQFPNYSSELNVNALELDDSALYLCASSLFRDREFFGPGTRLTVL.

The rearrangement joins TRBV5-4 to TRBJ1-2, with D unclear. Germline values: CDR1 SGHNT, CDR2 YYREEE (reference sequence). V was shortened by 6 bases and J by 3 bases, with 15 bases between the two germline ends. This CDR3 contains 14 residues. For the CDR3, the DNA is TGTGCCAGCACCATTGGTGGACGGGACTATGGCTACACCTTC. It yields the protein CASTIGGRDYGYTF. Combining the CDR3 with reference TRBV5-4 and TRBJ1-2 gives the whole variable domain ETGVTQSPTHLIKTRGQQVTLRCSSQSGHNTVSWYQQALGQGPQFIFQYYREEENGRGNFPPRFSGLQFPNYSSELNVNALELDDSALYLCASTIGGRDYGYTFGSGTRLTVV.

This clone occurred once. The CDR3 DNA reads TGTGCCAGCAGCGGAGAGACCCAGTACTTC. It specifies CASSGETQYF. The chain recombines TRBV28 with TRBJ2-5; D remains ambiguous. The CDR3 runs to 10 residues. Trimming removed 6 bases at V and 4 bases at J, with 3 bases between. Germline values: CDR1 MDHEN, CDR2 SYDVKM.

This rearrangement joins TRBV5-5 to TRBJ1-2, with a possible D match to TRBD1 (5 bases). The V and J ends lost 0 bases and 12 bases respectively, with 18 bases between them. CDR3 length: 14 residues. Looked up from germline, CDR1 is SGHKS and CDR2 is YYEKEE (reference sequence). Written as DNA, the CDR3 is TGTGCCAGCAGCTTGGCACGGGGGAGTGTTTCAGACACCTTC. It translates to CASSLARGSVSDTF.

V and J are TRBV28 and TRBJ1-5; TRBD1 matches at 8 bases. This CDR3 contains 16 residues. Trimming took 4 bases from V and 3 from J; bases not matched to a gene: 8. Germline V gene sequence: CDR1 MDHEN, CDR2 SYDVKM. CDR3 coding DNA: TGTGCCAGCAGTTCACCAGGGGGCGCGGACAATCAGCCCCAGCATTTT. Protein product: CASSSPGGADNQPQHF.

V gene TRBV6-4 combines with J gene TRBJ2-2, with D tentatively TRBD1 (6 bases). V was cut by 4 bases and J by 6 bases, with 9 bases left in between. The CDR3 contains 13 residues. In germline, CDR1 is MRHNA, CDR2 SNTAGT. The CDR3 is CASSATGSGELFF. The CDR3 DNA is TGTGCCAGCAGTGCAACAGGGTCCGGGGAGCTGTTTTTT.